This T cell receptor beta chain originates from a study of T cell repertoires in cytomegalovirus infection. TCRdb re-derived calls from the reads in MiXCR, one entry per CDR3 protein. The table has roughly 800,000 distinct CDR3 sequences, 25% to 30% seen once. Study outcomes and limitations: What dominated the ex vivo response were HLA-C-restricted CMV-specific TCR beta clonotypes. Summed frequency of shared TCR beta families picked out CMV carriers who also had the relevant HLA.

This CDR3 spans 12 amino acids. V lost 5 bases to trimming and J lost 5 bases, with 8 bases between them. Germline V CDR1 and CDR2: MNHEY, SMNVEV (reference sequence). This clonotype was detected a few times. Its antigen remains unidentified. The rearrangement joins TRBV27 to TRBJ2-3; D is possibly TRBD2 (6 bases). This TCR came from a human donor in good health (CMV status not recorded). Some clones in this sample may be carry-over from other donors' samples. The source was cultured CD8+ T cells from PBMCs, collected from culture after CMV antigen stimulation. CDR3 nucleotides: TGTGCCAGCAGTGGGGGGTTAGATACGCAGTATTTT. Translated, it gives CASSGGLDTQYF.